In its sample, the clone carrying this TCR beta chain was seen a few times. CDR1 is SGHTA and CDR2 is FQGNSA in the germline V gene. The CDR3 consists of 14 residues. V shed 5 bases and J shed 1 base, with 11 bases lying between them. Sample-barcoded 5' priming and a J-beta primer mix drove a second PCR of about 6 to 12 cycles. TCRdb reprocessed the 5' RACE reads via MiXCR and lists one record per CDR3 protein. The sample records nearly 1 million distinct CDR3 sequences, roughly half being singletons. The data belong to a study of blood T cells in healthy people across ages. Sequences were obtained from blood. The sequence derives from a woman between 55 and 75 years old in good health. The V call is TRBV7-2, the J call TRBJ1-2; D is unresolved. The CDR3 DNA follows: TGTGCCAGCAGCCTAAACGCCCGTAACTATGGCTACACCTTC. Residues: CASSLNARNYGYTF.